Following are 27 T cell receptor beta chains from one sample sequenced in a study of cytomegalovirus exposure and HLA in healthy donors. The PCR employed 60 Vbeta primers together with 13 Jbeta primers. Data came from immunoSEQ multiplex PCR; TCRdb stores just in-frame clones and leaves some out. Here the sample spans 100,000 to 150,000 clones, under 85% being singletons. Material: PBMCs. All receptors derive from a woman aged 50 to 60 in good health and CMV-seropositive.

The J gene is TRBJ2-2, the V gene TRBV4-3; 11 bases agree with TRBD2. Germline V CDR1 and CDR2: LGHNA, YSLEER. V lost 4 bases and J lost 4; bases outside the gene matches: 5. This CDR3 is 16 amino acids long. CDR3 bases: TGCGCCAGCAGCCCGGGACTAGCGGAGATCACCGGGGAGCTGTTTTTT. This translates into CASSPGLAEITGELFF.

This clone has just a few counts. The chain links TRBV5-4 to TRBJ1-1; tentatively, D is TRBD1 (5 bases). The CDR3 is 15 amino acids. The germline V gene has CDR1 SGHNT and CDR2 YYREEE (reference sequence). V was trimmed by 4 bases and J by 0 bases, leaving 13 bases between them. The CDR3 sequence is CASSLGGGMNTEAFF. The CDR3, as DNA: TGTGCCAGCAGCCTCGGGGGGGGGATGAACACTGAAGCTTTCTTT.

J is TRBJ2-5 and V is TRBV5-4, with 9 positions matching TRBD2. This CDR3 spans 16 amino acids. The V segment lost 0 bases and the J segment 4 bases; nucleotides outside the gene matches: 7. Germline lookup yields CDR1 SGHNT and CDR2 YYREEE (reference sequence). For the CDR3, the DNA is TGTGCCAGCAGCTTGGCGGGTAGCGGGGGTTCAGAGACCCAGTACTTC. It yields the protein CASSLAGSGGSETQYF.

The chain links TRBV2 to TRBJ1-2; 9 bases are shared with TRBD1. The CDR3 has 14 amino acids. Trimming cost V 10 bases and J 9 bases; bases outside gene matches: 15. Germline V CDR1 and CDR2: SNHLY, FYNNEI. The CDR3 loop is CATTGGAGVSSYTF. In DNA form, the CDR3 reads TGTGCCACTACAGGGGGCGCGGGCGTGAGTAGCTACACCTTC.

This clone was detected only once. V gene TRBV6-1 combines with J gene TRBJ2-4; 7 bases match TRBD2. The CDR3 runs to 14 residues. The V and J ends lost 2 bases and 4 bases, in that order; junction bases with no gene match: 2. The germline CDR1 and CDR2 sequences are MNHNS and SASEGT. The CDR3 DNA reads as TGTGCCAGCAGTGAAATGGGGGGGAAAAACATTCAGTACTTC. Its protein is CASSEMGGKNIQYF.

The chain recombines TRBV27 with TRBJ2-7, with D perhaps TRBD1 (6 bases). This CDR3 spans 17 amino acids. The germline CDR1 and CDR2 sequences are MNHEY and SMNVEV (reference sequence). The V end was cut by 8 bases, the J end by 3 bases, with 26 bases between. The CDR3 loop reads CASYPLRGIGGDYEQYF. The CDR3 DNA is TGTGCCAGCTACCCATTAAGAGGGATAGGGGGAGACTACGAGCAGTACTTC.

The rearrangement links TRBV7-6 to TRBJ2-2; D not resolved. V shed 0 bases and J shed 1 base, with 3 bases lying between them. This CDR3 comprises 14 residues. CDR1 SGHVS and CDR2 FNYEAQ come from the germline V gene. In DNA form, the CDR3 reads TGTGCCAGCAGCTTAGCCGGGAACACCGGGGAGCTGTTTTTT. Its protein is CASSLAGNTGELFF.

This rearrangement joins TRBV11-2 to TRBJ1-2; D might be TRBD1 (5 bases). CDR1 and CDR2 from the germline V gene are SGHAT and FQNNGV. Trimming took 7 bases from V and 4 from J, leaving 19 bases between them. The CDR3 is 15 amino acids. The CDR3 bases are TGTGCCAGCACCCAGGGTCCCGGACCCTTCTATGGCTACACCTTC. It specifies CASTQGPGPFYGYTF.

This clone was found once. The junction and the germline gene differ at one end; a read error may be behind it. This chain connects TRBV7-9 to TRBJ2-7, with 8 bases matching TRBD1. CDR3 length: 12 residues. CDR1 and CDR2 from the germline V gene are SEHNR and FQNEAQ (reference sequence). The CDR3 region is CASSPAPGQERF. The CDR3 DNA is TGTGCCAGCAGTCCCGCCCCGGGACAGGAACGCTTC. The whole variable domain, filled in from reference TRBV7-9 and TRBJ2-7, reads DTGVSQNPRHKITKRGQNVTFRCDPISEHNRLYWYRQTLGQGPEFLTYFQNEAQLEKSRLLSDRFSAERPKGSFSTLEIQRTEQGDSAMYLCASSPAPGQERFGPGTRLTVT.

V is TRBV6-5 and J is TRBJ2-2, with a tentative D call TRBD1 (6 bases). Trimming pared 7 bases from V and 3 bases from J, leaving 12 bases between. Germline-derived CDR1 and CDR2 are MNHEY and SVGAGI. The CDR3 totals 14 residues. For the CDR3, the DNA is TGTGCCAGCACCATCGGACAGTACACCGGGGAGCTGTTTTTT. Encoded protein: CASTIGQYTGELFF.

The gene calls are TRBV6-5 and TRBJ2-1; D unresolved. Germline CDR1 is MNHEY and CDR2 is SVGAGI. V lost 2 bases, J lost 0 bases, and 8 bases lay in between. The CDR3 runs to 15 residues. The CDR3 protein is CASSYTSSSYNEQFF. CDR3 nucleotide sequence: TGTGCCAGCAGTTACACGAGTAGCTCCTACAATGAGCAGTTCTTC.

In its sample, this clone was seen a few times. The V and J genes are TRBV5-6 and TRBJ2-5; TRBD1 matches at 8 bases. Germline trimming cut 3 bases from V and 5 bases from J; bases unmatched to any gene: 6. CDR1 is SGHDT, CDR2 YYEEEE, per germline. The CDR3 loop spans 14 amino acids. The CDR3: CASSYRTGWETQYF. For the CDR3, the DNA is TGTGCCAGCAGCTACCGGACAGGGTGGGAGACCCAGTACTTC.

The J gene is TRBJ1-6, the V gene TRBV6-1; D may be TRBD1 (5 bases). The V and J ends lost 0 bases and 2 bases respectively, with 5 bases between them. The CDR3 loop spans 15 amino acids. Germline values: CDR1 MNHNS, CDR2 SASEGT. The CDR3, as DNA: TGTGCCAGCAGTGAAGCAGGGGCCTATAATTCACCCCTCCACTTT. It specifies CASSEAGAYNSPLHF.

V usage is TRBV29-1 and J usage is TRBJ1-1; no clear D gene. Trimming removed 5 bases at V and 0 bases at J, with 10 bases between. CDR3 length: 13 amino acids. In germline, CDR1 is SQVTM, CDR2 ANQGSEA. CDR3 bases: TGCAGCGTTTATGACAACATGAACACTGAAGCTTTCTTT. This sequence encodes CSVYDNMNTEAFF.

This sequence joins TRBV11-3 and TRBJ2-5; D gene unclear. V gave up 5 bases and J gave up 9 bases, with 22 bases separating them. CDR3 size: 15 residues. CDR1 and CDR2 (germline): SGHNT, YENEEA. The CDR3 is CASSPFVVRKQAQYF. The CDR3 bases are TGTGCCAGCAGCCCTTTCGTGGTTCGCAAGCAGGCCCAGTACTTC. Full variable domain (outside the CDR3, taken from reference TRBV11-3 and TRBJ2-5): EAGVVQSPRYKIIEKKQPVAFWCNPISGHNTLYWYLQNLGQGPELLIRYENEEAVDDSQLPKDRFSAERLKGVDSTLKIQPAELGDSAVYLCASSPFVVRKQAQYFGPGTRLLVL.

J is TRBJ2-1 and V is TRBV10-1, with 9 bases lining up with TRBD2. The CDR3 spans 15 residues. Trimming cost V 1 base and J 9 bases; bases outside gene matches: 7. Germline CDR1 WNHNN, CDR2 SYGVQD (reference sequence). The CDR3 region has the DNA TGCGCCAGCAGTGAGTTAGTAGCGGGGGTCAGTGAGCAGTTCTTC. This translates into CASSELVAGVSEQFF.

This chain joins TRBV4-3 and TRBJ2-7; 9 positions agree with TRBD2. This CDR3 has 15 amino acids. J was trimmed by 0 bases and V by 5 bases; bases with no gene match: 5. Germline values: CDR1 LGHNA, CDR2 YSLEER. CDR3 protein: CASSFSGGPSYEQYF. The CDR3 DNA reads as TGCGCCAGCAGCTTTAGCGGGGGCCCCTCCTACGAGCAGTACTTC.

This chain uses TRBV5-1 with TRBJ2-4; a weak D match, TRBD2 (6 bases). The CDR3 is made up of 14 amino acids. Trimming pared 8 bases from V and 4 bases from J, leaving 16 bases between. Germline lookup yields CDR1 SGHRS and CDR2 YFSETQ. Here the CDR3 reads CARIPGGPKNIQYF. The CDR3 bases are TGCGCCAGAATCCCCGGGGGACCTAAAAACATTCAGTACTTC.

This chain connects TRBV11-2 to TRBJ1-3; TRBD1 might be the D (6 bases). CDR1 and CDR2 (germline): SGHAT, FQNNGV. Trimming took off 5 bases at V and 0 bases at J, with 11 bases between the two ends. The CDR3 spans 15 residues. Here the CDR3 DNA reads TGTGCCAGCAGCCGAACAGGGACCTCTGGAAACACCATATATTTT. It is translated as CASSRTGTSGNTIYF. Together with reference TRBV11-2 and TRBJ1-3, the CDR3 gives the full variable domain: EAGVAQSPRYKIIEKRQSVAFWCNPISGHATLYWYQQILGQGPKLLIQFQNNGVVDDSQLPKDRFSAERLKGVDSTLKIQPAKLEDSAVYLCASSRTGTSGNTIYFGEGSWLTVV.

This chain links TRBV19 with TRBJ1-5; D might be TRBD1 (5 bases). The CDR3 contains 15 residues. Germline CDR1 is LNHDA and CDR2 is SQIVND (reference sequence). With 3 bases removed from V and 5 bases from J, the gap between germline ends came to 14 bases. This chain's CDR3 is CASSMDTVGDQPQHF. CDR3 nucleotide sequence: TGTGCCAGTAGTATGGACACGGTAGGCGATCAGCCCCAGCATTTT.

CDR3 residues: CASSSGTLEAFF. DNA of the CDR3: TGCGCCAGCAGCTCCGGGACACTTGAAGCTTTCTTT. The V call is TRBV5-1, the J call TRBJ1-1; a possible D gene is TRBD1 (6 bases). Trimming removed 3 bases from V and 7 bases from J, with 10 bases in between. Germline lookup yields CDR1 SGHRS and CDR2 YFSETQ. The CDR3 consists of 12 residues.

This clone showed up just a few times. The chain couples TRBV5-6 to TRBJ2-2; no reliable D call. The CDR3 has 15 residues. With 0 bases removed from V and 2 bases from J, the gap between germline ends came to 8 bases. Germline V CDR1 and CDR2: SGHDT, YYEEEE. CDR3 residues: CASSLAPGNTGELFF. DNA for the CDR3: TGTGCCAGCAGCTTGGCTCCCGGTAACACCGGGGAGCTGTTTTTT.

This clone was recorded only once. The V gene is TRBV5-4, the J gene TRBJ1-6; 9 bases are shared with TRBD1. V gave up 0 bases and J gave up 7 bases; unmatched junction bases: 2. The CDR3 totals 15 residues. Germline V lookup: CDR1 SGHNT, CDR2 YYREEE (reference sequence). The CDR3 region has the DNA TGTGCCAGCAGCTTGGCCGGGACAGGGAATTCACCCCTCCACTTT. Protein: CASSLAGTGNSPLHF. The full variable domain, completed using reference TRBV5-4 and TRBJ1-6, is ETGVTQSPTHLIKTRGQQVTLRCSSQSGHNTVSWYQQALGQGPQFIFQYYREEENGRGNFPPRFSGLQFPNYSSELNVNALELDDSALYLCASSLAGTGNSPLHFGNGTRLTVT.

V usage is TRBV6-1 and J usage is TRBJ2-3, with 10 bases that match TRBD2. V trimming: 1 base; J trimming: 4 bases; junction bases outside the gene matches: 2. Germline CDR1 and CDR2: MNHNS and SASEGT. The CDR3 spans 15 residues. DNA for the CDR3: TGTGCCAGCAGTGAAGAGCGGGGGGGCCCAGATACGCAGTATTTT. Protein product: CASSEERGGPDTQYF.

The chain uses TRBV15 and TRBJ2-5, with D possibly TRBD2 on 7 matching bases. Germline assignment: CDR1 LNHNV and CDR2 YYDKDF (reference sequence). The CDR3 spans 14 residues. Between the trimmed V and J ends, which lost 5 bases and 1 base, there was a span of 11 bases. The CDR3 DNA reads TGTGCCACCAGCGTGCGGGGGCCCCAAGAGACCCAGTACTTC. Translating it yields CATSVRGPQETQYF.

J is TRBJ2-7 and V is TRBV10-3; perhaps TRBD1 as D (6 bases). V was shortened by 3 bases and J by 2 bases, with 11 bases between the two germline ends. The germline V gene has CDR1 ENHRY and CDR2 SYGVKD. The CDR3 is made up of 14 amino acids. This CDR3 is CAISETGQTYEQYF. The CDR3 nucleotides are TGTGCCATCAGTGAAACAGGGCAAACCTACGAGCAGTACTTC.

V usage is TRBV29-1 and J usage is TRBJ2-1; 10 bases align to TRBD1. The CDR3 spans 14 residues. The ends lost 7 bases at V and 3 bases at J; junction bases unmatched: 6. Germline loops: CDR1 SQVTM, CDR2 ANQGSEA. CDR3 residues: CSAIRDRGYNEQFF. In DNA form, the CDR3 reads TGCAGCGCCATCCGGGACAGGGGCTACAATGAGCAGTTCTTC.